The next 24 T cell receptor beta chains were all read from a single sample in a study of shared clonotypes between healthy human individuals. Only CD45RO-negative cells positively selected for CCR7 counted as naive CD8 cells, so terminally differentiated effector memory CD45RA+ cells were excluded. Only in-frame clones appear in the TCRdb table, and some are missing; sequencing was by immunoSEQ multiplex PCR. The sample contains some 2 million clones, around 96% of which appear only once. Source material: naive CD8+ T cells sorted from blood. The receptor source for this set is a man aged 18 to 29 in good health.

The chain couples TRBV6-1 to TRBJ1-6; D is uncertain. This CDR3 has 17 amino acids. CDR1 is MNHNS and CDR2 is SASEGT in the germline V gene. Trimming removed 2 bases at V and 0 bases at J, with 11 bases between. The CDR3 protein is CASSELRPYSYNSPLHF. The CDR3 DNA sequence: TGTGCCAGCAGTGAACTGAGACCCTACTCCTATAATTCACCCCTCCACTTT.

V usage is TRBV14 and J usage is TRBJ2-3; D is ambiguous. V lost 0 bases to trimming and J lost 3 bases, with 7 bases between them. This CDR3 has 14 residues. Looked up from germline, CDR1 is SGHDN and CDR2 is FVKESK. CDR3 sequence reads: CASSQDARTDTQYF. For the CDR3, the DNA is TGTGCCAGCAGCCAAGATGCCAGAACAGATACGCAGTATTTT.

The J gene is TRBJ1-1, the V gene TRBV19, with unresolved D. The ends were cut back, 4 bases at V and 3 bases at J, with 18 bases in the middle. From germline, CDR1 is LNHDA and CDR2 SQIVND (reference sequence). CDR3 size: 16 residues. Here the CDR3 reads CASSSLLTTVDTEAFF. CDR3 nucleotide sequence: TGTGCCAGTAGTAGTCTTCTAACTACCGTGGACACTGAAGCTTTCTTT.

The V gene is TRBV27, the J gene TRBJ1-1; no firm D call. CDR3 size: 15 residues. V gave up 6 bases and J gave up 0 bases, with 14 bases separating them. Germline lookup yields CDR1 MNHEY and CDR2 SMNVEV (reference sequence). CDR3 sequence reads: CASSPSRGMNTEAFF. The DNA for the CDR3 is TGTGCCAGCAGCCCGTCGCGAGGGATGAACACTGAAGCTTTCTTT.

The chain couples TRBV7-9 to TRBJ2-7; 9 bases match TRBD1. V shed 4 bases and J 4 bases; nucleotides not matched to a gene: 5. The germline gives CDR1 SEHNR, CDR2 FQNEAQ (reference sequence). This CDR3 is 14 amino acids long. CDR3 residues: CASSYGQGTYEQYF. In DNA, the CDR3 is TGTGCCAGCAGCTACGGACAGGGGACGTACGAGCAGTACTTC.

The CDR3 region has the DNA TGTGCCAGCAAGCCCCTGGACGCTATGAACACTGAAGCTTTCTTT. Translation gives CASKPLDAMNTEAFF. The chain recombines TRBV6-1 with TRBJ1-1; D gene ambiguous. The V end lost 7 bases, the J end lost 0 bases, and 15 bases lay between the germline ends. The germline V gene has CDR1 MNHNS and CDR2 SASEGT. The CDR3 consists of 15 residues.

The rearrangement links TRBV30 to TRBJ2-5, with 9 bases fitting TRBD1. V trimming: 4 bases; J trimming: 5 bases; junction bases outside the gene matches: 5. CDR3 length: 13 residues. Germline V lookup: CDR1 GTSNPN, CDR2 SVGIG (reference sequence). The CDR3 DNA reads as TGTGCCTGGAACAGGGGGCTCGGTGAGACCCAGTACTTC. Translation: CAWNRGLGETQYF.

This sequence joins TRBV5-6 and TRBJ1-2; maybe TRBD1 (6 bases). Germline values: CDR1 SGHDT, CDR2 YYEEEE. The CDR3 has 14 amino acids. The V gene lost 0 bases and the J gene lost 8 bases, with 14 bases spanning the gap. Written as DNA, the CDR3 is TGTGCCAGCAGCTTGGGACAGGCCAACGGCGGCTACACCTTC. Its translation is CASSLGQANGGYTF. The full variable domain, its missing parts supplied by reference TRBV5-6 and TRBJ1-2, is DAGVTQSPTHLIKTRGQQVTLRCSPKSGHDTVSWYQQALGQGPQFIFQYYEEEERQRGNFPDRFSGHQFPNYSSELNVNALLLGDSALYLCASSLGQANGGYTFGSGTRLTVV.

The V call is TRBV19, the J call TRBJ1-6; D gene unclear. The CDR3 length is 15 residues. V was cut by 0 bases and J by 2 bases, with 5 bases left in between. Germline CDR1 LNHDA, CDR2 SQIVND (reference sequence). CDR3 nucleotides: TGTGCCAGTAGTATAGATCGCGCCTATAATTCACCCCTCCACTTT. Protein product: CASSIDRAYNSPLHF.

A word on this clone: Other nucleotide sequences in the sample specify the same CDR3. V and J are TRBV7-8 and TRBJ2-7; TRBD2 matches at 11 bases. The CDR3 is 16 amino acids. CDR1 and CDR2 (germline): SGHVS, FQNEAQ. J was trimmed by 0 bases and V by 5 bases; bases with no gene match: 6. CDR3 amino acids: CASSPRLAGSSYEQYF. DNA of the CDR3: TGTGCCAGCAGCCCCAGACTAGCGGGGTCCTCCTACGAGCAGTACTTC.

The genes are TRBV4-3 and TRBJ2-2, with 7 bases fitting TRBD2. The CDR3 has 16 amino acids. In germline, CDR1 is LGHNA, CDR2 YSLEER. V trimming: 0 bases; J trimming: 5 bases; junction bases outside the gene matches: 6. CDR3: CASSQDSGGGTGELFF. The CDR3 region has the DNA TGCGCCAGCAGCCAAGATTCGGGGGGAGGTACCGGGGAGCTGTTTTTT.

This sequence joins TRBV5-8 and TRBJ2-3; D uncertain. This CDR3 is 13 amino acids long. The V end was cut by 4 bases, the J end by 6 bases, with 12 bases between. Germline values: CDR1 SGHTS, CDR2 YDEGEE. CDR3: CASSLSGPDTQYF. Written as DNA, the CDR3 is TGTGCCAGCAGCCTCTCGGGCCCGGATACGCAGTATTTT.

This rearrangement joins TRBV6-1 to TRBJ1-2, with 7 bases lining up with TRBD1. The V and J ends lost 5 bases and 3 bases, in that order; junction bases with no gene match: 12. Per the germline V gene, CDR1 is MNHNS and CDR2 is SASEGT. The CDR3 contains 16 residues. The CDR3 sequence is CASSQDRVEWDYGYTF. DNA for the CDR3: TGTGCCAGCAGTCAAGACAGGGTGGAGTGGGACTATGGCTACACCTTC.

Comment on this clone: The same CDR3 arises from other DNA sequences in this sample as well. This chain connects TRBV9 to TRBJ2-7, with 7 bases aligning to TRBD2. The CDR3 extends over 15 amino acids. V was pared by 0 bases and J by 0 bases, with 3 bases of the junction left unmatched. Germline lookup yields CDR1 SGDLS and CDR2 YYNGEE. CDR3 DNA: TGTGCCAGCAGCGTAGGACTAGCCGACTCCTACGAGCAGTACTTC. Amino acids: CASSVGLADSYEQYF.

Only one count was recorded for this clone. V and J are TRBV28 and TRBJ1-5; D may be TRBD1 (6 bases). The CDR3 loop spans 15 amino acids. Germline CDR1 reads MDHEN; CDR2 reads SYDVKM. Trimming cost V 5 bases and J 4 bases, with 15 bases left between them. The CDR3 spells CASSDQGPQNQPQHF. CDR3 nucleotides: TGTGCCAGCAGTGACCAGGGGCCCCAGAATCAGCCCCAGCATTTT.

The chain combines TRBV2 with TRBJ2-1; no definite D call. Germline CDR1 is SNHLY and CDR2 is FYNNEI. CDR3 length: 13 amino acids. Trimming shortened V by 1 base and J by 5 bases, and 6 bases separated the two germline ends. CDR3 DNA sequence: TGTGCCAGCAGTGAAGGAGTGAACAATGAGCAGTTCTTC. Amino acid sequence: CASSEGVNNEQFF. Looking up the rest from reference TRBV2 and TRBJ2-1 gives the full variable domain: EPEVTQTPSHQVTQMGQEVILRCVPISNHLYFYWYRQILGQKVEFLVSFYNNEISEKSEIFDDQFSVERPDGSNFTLKIRSTKLEDSAMYFCASSEGVNNEQFFGPGTRLTVL.

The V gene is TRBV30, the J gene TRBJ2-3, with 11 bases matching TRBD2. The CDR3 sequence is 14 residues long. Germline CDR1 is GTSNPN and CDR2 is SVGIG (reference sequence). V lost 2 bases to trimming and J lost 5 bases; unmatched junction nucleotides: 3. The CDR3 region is CAWSPGLAEDTQYF. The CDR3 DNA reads TGTGCCTGGAGTCCGGGACTAGCGGAAGATACGCAGTATTTT.

CDR3 coding DNA: TGTGCCAGCAGTACCGGGACAGCGAACACCGGGGAGCTGTTTTTT. Its translation is CASSTGTANTGELFF. The chain combines TRBV7-9 with TRBJ2-2; 7 nucleotides match TRBD1. The germline V gene has CDR1 SEHNR and CDR2 FQNEAQ (reference sequence). After removal of 6 bases from V and 0 bases from J, the junction contained 4 bases not matched to a gene. The CDR3 length is 15 residues.

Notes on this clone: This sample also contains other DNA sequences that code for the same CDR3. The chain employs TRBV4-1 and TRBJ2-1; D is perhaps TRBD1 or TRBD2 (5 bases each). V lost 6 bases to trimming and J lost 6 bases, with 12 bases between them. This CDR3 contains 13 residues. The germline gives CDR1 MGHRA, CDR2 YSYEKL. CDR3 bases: TGCGCCAGCAGACTCGCTGGGGGCAATGAGCAGTTCTTC. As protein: CASRLAGGNEQFF.

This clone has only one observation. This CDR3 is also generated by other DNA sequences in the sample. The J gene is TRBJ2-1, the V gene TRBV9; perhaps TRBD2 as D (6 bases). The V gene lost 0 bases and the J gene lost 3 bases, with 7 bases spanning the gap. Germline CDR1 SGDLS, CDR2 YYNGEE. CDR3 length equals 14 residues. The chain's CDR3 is CASSVGGNYNEQFF. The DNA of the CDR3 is TGTGCCAGCAGCGTAGGCGGGAACTACAATGAGCAGTTCTTC.

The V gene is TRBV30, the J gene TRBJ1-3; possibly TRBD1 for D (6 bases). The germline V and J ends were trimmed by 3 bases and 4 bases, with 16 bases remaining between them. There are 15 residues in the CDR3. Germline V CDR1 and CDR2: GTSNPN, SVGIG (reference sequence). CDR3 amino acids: CAWSGGGVTGNTIYF. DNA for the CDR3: TGTGCCTGGAGCGGAGGGGGGGTCACAGGAAACACCATATATTTT.

The CDR3 DNA reads TGTGCCAGCAGTGAAGGTGGGCTTTCAATGGCGGGACGGGACAATGAGCAGTTCTTC. It is translated as CASSEGGLSMAGRDNEQFF. The gene calls are TRBV2 and TRBJ2-1, with D possibly matching TRBD2 (6 bases). The CDR3 runs to 19 residues. Germline values: CDR1 SNHLY, CDR2 FYNNEI. V lost 1 base and J 5 bases, leaving 24 bases between the germline ends.

The CDR3 region is CASSPRAGAGEQFF. Written as DNA, the CDR3 is TGTGCCAGCAGCCCGCGGGCAGGGGCTGGTGAGCAGTTCTTC. V is TRBV16 and J is TRBJ2-1, with D possibly TRBD1 on 6 matching bases. Germline V CDR1 and CDR2: KGHSY, FQNENV. This CDR3 is 14 amino acids long. V lost 4 bases to trimming and J lost 9 bases, with 16 bases between them.

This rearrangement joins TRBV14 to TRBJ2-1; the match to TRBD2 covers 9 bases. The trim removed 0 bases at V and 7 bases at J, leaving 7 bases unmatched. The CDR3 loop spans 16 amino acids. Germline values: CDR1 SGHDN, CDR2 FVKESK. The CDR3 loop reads CASSQDGLAYWNEQFF. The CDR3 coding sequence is TGTGCCAGCAGCCAAGATGGACTAGCGTATTGGAATGAGCAGTTCTTC.